The 27 T cell receptor beta chains below all came from one sample that was sequenced in a study of chemoradiotherapy in HPV16-positive cancers. Assay: immunoSEQ multiplex PCR; the TCRdb copy retains only in-frame clones and omits some. This table holds 30,000 to 35,000 clones, 89% found once. Sequences were derived from blood, sampled from a patient who underwent chemoradiotherapy. Every receptor here comes from a human donor with HPV-associated anogenital cancer.

The V gene is TRBV4-3, the J gene TRBJ2-3, with TRBD2 identical over 15 bases. With 2 bases clipped from V and 1 base from J, the junction kept 7 bases outside the gene matches. The germline gives CDR1 LGHNA, CDR2 YSLEER. There are 19 residues in the CDR3. The CDR3 DNA sequence: TGCGCCAGCAGCCAACGCGGACTAGCGGGGGGGTTGGGCACAGATACGCAGTATTTT. This translates into CASSQRGLAGGLGTDTQYF.

The chain is built from TRBV14 and TRBJ2-3; D tentatively fits TRBD1 or TRBD2 (6 bases each). Germline lookup yields CDR1 SGHDN and CDR2 FVKESK. The germline V and J ends were trimmed by 4 bases and 5 bases, with 16 bases remaining between them. This CDR3 spans 15 amino acids. The CDR3 loop is CASSRNLQGLDTQYF. CDR3 nucleotides: TGTGCCAGCAGCCGAAACCTACAGGGACTAGATACGCAGTATTTT.

The chain joins TRBV7-2 to TRBJ2-3; TRBD2 might be the D (6 bases). V was clipped by 1 base and J by 5 bases, with 10 bases between them. The CDR3 totals 14 residues. The germline CDR1 and CDR2 sequences are SGHTA and FQGNSA. In nucleotides, the CDR3 is TGTGCCAGCAGCTTAGGAGGAGGGATAGATACGCAGTATTTT. This encodes CASSLGGGIDTQYF.

A single count supports this clone. The chain couples TRBV9 to TRBJ2-3; 7 bases fit TRBD2. In germline, CDR1 is SGDLS, CDR2 YYNGEE. The CDR3 runs to 14 residues. The ends lost 3 bases at V and 2 bases at J; junction bases unmatched: 3. The CDR3 bases are TGTGCCAGCAGCGGGGGACTACTCACAGATACGCAGTATTTT. This encodes CASSGGLLTDTQYF.

This clone was observed a handful of times. The rearrangement links TRBV9 to TRBJ2-1, with a possible D match to TRBD2 (5 bases). Germline lookup yields CDR1 SGDLS and CDR2 YYNGEE. Deletions cut 7 bases from V and 4 bases from J, with 18 bases between. The CDR3 is 15 residues long. The CDR3 bases are TGTGCCAGCGCCCGCGGAGCGGAACTATACAATGAGCAGTTCTTC. Protein: CASARGAELYNEQFF. The whole variable domain, filled in from reference TRBV9 and TRBJ2-1, reads DSGVTQTPKHLITATGQRVTLRCSPRSGDLSVYWYQQSLDQGLQFLIQYYNGEERAKGNILERFSAQQFPDLHSELNLSSLELGDSALYFCASARGAELYNEQFFGPGTRLTVL.

The rearrangement links TRBV7-7 to TRBJ2-3; D might be TRBD1 or TRBD2, each matching 7 bases. In germline, CDR1 is SSHAT, CDR2 FNYEAQ (reference sequence). This CDR3 has 15 amino acids. The V and J ends lost 1 base and 4 bases respectively, with 12 bases between them. The CDR3 DNA follows: TGTGCCAGCAGCTTAGGGCAGGGGGGGGCAGATACGCAGTATTTT. Its protein product is CASSLGQGGADTQYF.

This clone occurred once. The rearrangement joins TRBV10-3 to TRBJ2-3, with 13 bases aligning to TRBD2. This CDR3 has 15 amino acids. The V segment lost 3 bases and the J segment 8 bases; nucleotides outside the gene matches: 5. CDR1 is ENHRY, CDR2 SYGVKD, per germline. CDR3 coding DNA: TGTGCCATCAGTGAAGGACTAGCGGGAGCTAGTACGCAGTATTTT. Translation: CAISEGLAGASTQYF.

This clone is a singleton in its sample. The chain employs TRBV18 and TRBJ2-5; the D is unclear. V lost 2 bases and J lost 1, with 11 bases in between. CDR3 length: 15 amino acids. Germline CDR1 and CDR2: KGHSH and LQKENI. This CDR3 reads CASSPSLAAQETQYF. The CDR3 DNA reads as TGTGCCAGCTCACCATCATTGGCGGCCCAAGAGACCCAGTACTTC.

The chain recombines TRBV6-1 with TRBJ1-1; D ambiguous. The CDR3 runs to 13 residues. Germline CDR1 reads MNHNS; CDR2 reads SASEGT. V dropped 1 base and J dropped 4 bases, with 7 bases sitting between them. The CDR3 protein is CASSEDGFTEAFF. In DNA, the CDR3 is TGTGCCAGCAGTGAAGATGGGTTCACTGAAGCTTTCTTT.

This chain uses TRBV19 with TRBJ2-7; 9 positions agree with TRBD1. CDR1 is LNHDA, CDR2 SQIVND, per germline (reference sequence). The CDR3 spans 15 residues. V gave up 5 bases and J gave up 2 bases; unmatched junction bases: 7. The CDR3, as DNA: TGTGCCAGTAGTCCGGGACAGGGTAAACCCTACGAGCAGTACTTC. Protein product: CASSPGQGKPYEQYF.

The chain employs TRBV5-1 and TRBJ2-1; 9 bases align to TRBD2. Losses at the gene ends were 4 bases for V and 3 bases for J; bases not matched to a gene: 8. CDR1 is SGHRS and CDR2 is YFSETQ in the germline V gene. This CDR3 comprises 16 residues. The CDR3 is CASSLGVAGVYNEQFF. The CDR3 DNA reads as TGCGCCAGCAGCCTGGGGGTAGCGGGAGTCTACAATGAGCAGTTCTTC.

The rearrangement links TRBV20-1 to TRBJ2-5, with 7 bases lining up with TRBD2. CDR3 length: 11 residues. CDR1 and CDR2 from the germline V gene are DFQATT and SNEGSKA (reference sequence). CDR3 nucleotide sequence: TGCGCAGCGGGGACTTTGGGGACCCAGTACTTC. It yields the protein CAAGTLGTQYF.

This clone has only a few counts. The chain links TRBV18 to TRBJ1-6; D gene uncertain. CDR3 length: 13 amino acids. Per germline, CDR1 KGHSH and CDR2 LQKENI. The V end lost 3 bases, the J end lost 7 bases, and 7 bases lay between the germline ends. The CDR3 DNA reads as TGTGCCAGCTCACCCGGATGGAATTCACCCCTCCACTTT. Translation gives CASSPGWNSPLHF.

The CDR3 sequence: CASSLDSPGWGHNEQFF. The CDR3 region has the DNA TGTGCCAGCAGCTTAGATTCTCCCGGGTGGGGGCACAATGAGCAGTTCTTC. V is TRBV7-2 and J is TRBJ2-1; a weak D match, TRBD1 (6 bases). This CDR3 comprises 17 residues. Between the trimmed V and J ends, which lost 1 base and 5 bases, there was a span of 18 bases. The germline V gene encodes CDR1 SGHTA and CDR2 FQGNSA.

The rearrangement joins TRBV30 to TRBJ1-6, with D unresolved. This CDR3 contains 14 residues. Germline V gene data show CDR1 as GTSNPN and CDR2 as SVGIG (reference sequence). Trimming left V 1 base short and J 6 bases short, with 10 bases between. The CDR3 DNA is TGTGCCTGGAGTGGGTTCCCTCTTAATTCACCCCTCCACTTT. Translated, it gives CAWSGFPLNSPLHF.

This chain links TRBV7-9 with TRBJ1-2; 7 nucleotides agree with TRBD1. Germline CDR1 is SEHNR and CDR2 is FQNEAQ (reference sequence). The CDR3 covers 14 residues. The V segment lost 1 base and the J segment 3 bases; nucleotides outside the gene matches: 2. The CDR3 DNA reads TGTGCCAGCAGCTTAGGACAGGGCGACTATGGCTACACCTTC. Its protein product is CASSLGQGDYGYTF.

The chain employs TRBV4-2 and TRBJ1-5, with 7 positions matching TRBD1. Germline CDR1 reads LGHNA; CDR2 reads YNFKEQ. Unmatched junction bases numbered 1, after V lost 0 bases and J lost 2 bases. This CDR3 comprises 15 residues. This chain's CDR3 is CASSQEGTGNQPQHF. In DNA, the CDR3 is TGTGCCAGCAGCCAAGAGGGGACAGGCAATCAGCCCCAGCATTTT.

This rearrangement joins TRBV13 to TRBJ1-2; 8 nucleotides align to TRBD1. The CDR3 consists of 15 residues. V dropped 5 bases and J dropped 4; count of bases not matched to a gene: 9. The V gene's germline CDR1 is PRHDT and CDR2 FYEKMQ (reference sequence). In DNA form, the CDR3 reads TGTGCCAGCAGCGTGGCAGGGGGCCCCGCCTATGGCTACACCTTC. This encodes CASSVAGGPAYGYTF.

V is TRBV7-9 and J is TRBJ2-3; D not resolved. V was trimmed by 7 bases and J by 0 bases, leaving 11 bases between them. CDR1 and CDR2 (germline): SEHNR, FQNEAQ (reference sequence). The CDR3 runs 14 residues. The CDR3 sequence: CASTAVASTDTQYF. The CDR3 coding sequence is TGTGCCAGCACCGCGGTTGCTAGCACAGATACGCAGTATTTT. Full variable domain (remainder filled in from reference TRBV7-9 and TRBJ2-3): DTGVSQNPRHKITKRGQNVTFRCDPISEHNRLYWYRQTLGQGPEFLTYFQNEAQLEKSRLLSDRFSAERPKGSFSTLEIQRTEQGDSAMYLCASTAVASTDTQYFGPGTRLTVL.

V gene TRBV27 combines with J gene TRBJ1-1; D remains unclear. The CDR3 runs 15 residues. V shed 0 bases and J shed 0 bases, with 8 bases lying between them. CDR1 and CDR2 (germline): MNHEY, SMNVEV (reference sequence). The CDR3 sequence: CASSLSADLNTEAFF. The CDR3 region has the DNA TGTGCCAGCAGTTTATCGGCCGATCTGAACACTGAAGCTTTCTTT.

The chain joins TRBV7-2 to TRBJ1-2; no definite D call. Germline CDR1 is SGHTA and CDR2 is FQGNSA. The CDR3 consists of 14 residues. V lost 6 bases to trimming and J lost 5 bases, with 16 bases between them. This chain's CDR3 is CASRDAGRAYGYTF. As DNA, the CDR3 is TGTGCCAGCAGAGACGCGGGCCGTGCGTATGGCTACACCTTC.

The chain combines TRBV29-1 with TRBJ2-1, with D possibly TRBD1 on 6 matching bases. Germline values: CDR1 SQVTM, CDR2 ANQGSEA. There are 10 residues in the CDR3. Trimming pared 6 bases from V and 10 bases from J, leaving 10 bases between. The CDR3 protein is CSVSTGEQFF. CDR3 nucleotide sequence: TGCAGCGTCTCAACAGGGGAGCAGTTCTTC.

This rearrangement joins TRBV15 to TRBJ2-3; 9 bases are a match to TRBD1. The germline CDR1 and CDR2 sequences are LNHNV and YYDKDF (reference sequence). The CDR3 is 16 residues long. V shed 2 bases and J 4 bases; nucleotides not matched to a gene: 7. CDR3 amino acids: CATSRLRDRVADTQYF. In DNA form, the CDR3 reads TGTGCCACCAGCAGACTCCGGGACAGGGTGGCAGATACGCAGTATTTT.

The V call is TRBV5-5, the J call TRBJ1-3; D might be TRBD1 (6 bases). The ends were cut back, 4 bases at V and 1 base at J, with 18 bases in the middle. Per germline, CDR1 SGHKS and CDR2 YYEKEE (reference sequence). This CDR3 has 17 residues. In DNA form, the CDR3 reads TGTGCCAGCAGCCCCTTACCCAGGGGAAATTCTGGAAACACCATATATTTT. This translates into CASSPLPRGNSGNTIYF.

The chain joins TRBV30 to TRBJ1-3; TRBD1 matches at 7 bases. J gave up 0 bases and V 0 bases, and 17 bases lay outside the gene matches. CDR3 length equals 20 residues. Germline V lookup: CDR1 GTSNPN, CDR2 SVGIG (reference sequence). CDR3 bases: TGTGCCTGGAGTGTTACCCGGACAGGTGGAATCGGGATCTCTGGAAACACCATATATTTT. Residues: CAWSVTRTGGIGISGNTIYF.

The rearrangement joins TRBV2 to TRBJ1-2; possibly TRBD1 for D (6 bases). Germline V gene data show CDR1 as SNHLY and CDR2 as FYNNEI. The V end was cut by 4 bases, the J end by 4 bases, with 19 bases between. The CDR3 runs 16 residues. CDR3 amino acids: CASSAGQPRGGYGYTF. The CDR3, as DNA: TGTGCCAGCAGTGCAGGACAGCCTAGGGGAGGCTATGGCTACACCTTC.

For the CDR3, the DNA is TGCGCCAGCAGTCTCGACTCCCAAGAGACCCAGTACTTC. It yields the protein CASSLDSQETQYF. The chain couples TRBV5-1 to TRBJ2-5; no clear D. Germline V gene lookup returns CDR1 SGHRS and CDR2 YFSETQ. The CDR3 is 13 amino acids. The V end was cut by 5 bases, the J end by 1 base, with 9 bases between.